The 16 T cell receptor beta chains below all came from one sample that was sequenced in a study of T cell repertoires in cytomegalovirus infection. TCRdb re-called the reads with MiXCR, one entry per CDR3 protein. The table has 150,000 or so distinct CDR3 sequences, about 6.1% seen once. The sequenced sample consisted of PBMCs. The receptor source for this set is a human donor in good health (CMV status not recorded). Some clones in this sample may be carry-over from other donors' samples.

This clonotype showed up just a few times. This chain uses TRBV7-6 with TRBJ1-2; D not resolved. The germline CDR1 and CDR2 sequences are SGHVS and FNYEAQ. The CDR3 is made up of 14 amino acids. V was cut by 6 bases and J by 4 bases, with 15 bases left in between. CDR3 sequence (DNA): TGTGCCAGCAGGCCTGACTCGGGGAGCTATGGCTACACCTTC. It encodes CASRPDSGSYGYTF.

This clonotype was recorded many times. This sequence joins TRBV7-8 and TRBJ2-5; TRBD1 agrees at 8 bases. Losses at the gene ends were 5 bases for V and 4 bases for J; bases not matched to a gene: 15. Germline V gene data show CDR1 as SGHVS and CDR2 as FQNEAQ. This CDR3 has 17 residues. The CDR3 loop reads CASSRARPGGAGETQYF. The CDR3 coding sequence is TGTGCCAGCAGCCGCGCCAGGCCAGGGGGCGCAGGAGAGACCCAGTACTTC.

The CDR3, as DNA: TGTGCCAGCAGCCAAGGCCCCTTTCGCGAGCAGTACTTC. This translates into CASSQGPFREQYF. V is TRBV3-1 and J is TRBJ2-7; unclear D gene. V lost 1 base to trimming and J lost 6 bases, with 10 bases between them. CDR1 LGHDT and CDR2 YNNKEL come from the germline V gene (reference sequence). The CDR3 consists of 13 residues.

The chain employs TRBV29-1 and TRBJ1-2; D is unclear. The germline CDR1 and CDR2 sequences are SQVTM and ANQGSEA. The CDR3 length is 10 residues. V was pared by 0 bases and J by 6 bases, with 2 bases between. As DNA, the CDR3 is TGCAGCGTTGAAGAAGATGGCTACACCTTC. It translates to CSVEEDGYTF.

This clonotype was counted ten times or more. The CDR3 sequence is CASSPGQVGGYTF. The CDR3 DNA follows: TGTGCCAGCAGCCCAGGACAGGTCGGCGGCTACACCTTC. The chain combines TRBV7-8 with TRBJ1-2; 7 bases line up with TRBD1. Germline CDR1 reads SGHVS; CDR2 reads FQNEAQ. With 5 bases clipped from V and 8 bases from J, the junction kept 8 bases outside the gene matches. This CDR3 contains 13 residues.

This clonotype showed up many times. The rearrangement links TRBV15 to TRBJ2-2; D is possibly TRBD2 (5 bases). There are 14 residues in the CDR3. Trimming removed 1 base from V and 4 bases from J, with 7 bases in between. From germline, CDR1 is LNHNV and CDR2 YYDKDF (reference sequence). The CDR3 is CATSRAGSTGELFF. CDR3 in DNA: TGTGCCACCAGCAGAGCGGGAAGCACCGGGGAGCTGTTTTTT.

This clonotype was seen only a few times. J is TRBJ1-2 and V is TRBV2; D is undetermined. This CDR3 region has 14 residues. The V and J ends lost 7 bases and 3 bases respectively, with 15 bases between them. The germline gives CDR1 SNHLY, CDR2 FYNNEI. This CDR3 reads CASTLLARDYGYTF. The CDR3 nucleotides read TGTGCCAGCACTCTTCTCGCTCGGGACTATGGCTACACCTTC. Based on the CDR3 plus reference TRBV2 and TRBJ1-2, the full variable domain is EPEVTQTPSHQVTQMGQEVILRCVPISNHLYFYWYRQILGQKVEFLVSFYNNEISEKSEIFDDQFSVERPDGSNFTLKIRSTKLEDSAMYFCASTLLARDYGYTFGSGTRLTVV.

This clonotype was seen at least ten times. The chain recombines TRBV7-2 with TRBJ2-7; TRBD1 aligns across 8 bases. The ends lost 5 bases at V and 2 bases at J; junction bases unmatched: 11. CDR1 and CDR2 (germline): SGHTA, FQGNSA. This CDR3 has 16 residues. CDR3 sequence (DNA): TGTGCCAGCAGCGCGCGGAGGGGACAGGCAACCTACGAGCAGTACTTC. It codes for CASSARRGQATYEQYF. Full variable domain (missing parts from reference TRBV7-2 and TRBJ2-7): GAGVSQSPSNKVTEKGKDVELRCDPISGHTALYWYRQSLGQGLEFLIYFQGNSAPDKSGLPSDRFSAERTGGSVSTLTIQRTQQEDSAVYLCASSARRGQATYEQYFGPGTRLTVT.

This clonotype was seen at least ten times. The rearrangement links TRBV7-9 to TRBJ2-3; D is possibly TRBD2 (5 bases). The CDR3 is 13 amino acids. CDR1 is SEHNR, CDR2 FQNEAQ, per germline (reference sequence). V was trimmed by 8 bases and J by 2 bases, leaving 11 bases between them. The chain's CDR3 is CASWETHTDTQYF. CDR3 nucleotide sequence: TGTGCCAGCTGGGAGACGCACACAGATACGCAGTATTTT.

Many counts were recorded for this clonotype. The genes are TRBV20-1 and TRBJ2-2; D may be TRBD2 (6 bases). CDR1 is DFQATT and CDR2 is SNEGSKA in the germline V gene (reference sequence). There are 12 residues in the CDR3. V lost 3 bases and J 5 bases, leaving 7 bases between the germline ends. The CDR3 protein is CSASGGTGELFF. The CDR3 nucleotides are TGCAGTGCTAGTGGGGGGACCGGGGAGCTGTTTTTT.

The table lists this clonotype with a few counts. The gene calls are TRBV20-1 and TRBJ2-3; D gene unclear. The CDR3 loop spans 15 amino acids. Germline V gene sequence: CDR1 DFQATT, CDR2 SNEGSKA (reference sequence). The V gene lost 4 bases and the J gene lost 0 bases, with 14 bases spanning the gap. The CDR3 bases are TGCAGTGCTACCTCACAGACAAAAAGCACAGATACGCAGTATTTT. Protein product: CSATSQTKSTDTQYF.

This clonotype was picked up many times. The chain employs TRBV5-1 and TRBJ2-7; 8 nucleotides agree with TRBD1. Germline-derived CDR1 and CDR2 are SGHRS and YFSETQ. With 4 bases clipped from V and 3 bases from J, the junction kept 6 bases outside the gene matches. The CDR3 contains 14 residues. The CDR3 sequence is CASSLGQGYYEQYF. CDR3 nucleotides: TGCGCCAGCAGCCTCGGACAGGGTTACTACGAGCAGTACTTC.

The table lists this clonotype with many counts. This chain joins TRBV20-1 and TRBJ1-2; possibly TRBD1 for D (6 bases). In germline, CDR1 is DFQATT, CDR2 SNEGSKA (reference sequence). V lost 6 bases to trimming and J lost 1 base, with 12 bases between them. The CDR3 is made up of 13 amino acids. The CDR3 region has the DNA TGCAGTGCGAGGGACATTTTTAACTATGGCTACACCTTC. It codes for CSARDIFNYGYTF.

J is TRBJ2-7 and V is TRBV28, with TRBD1 matching over 7 bases. The CDR3 consists of 16 residues. V was clipped by 1 base and J by 6 bases; unmatched bases: 12. Looked up from germline, CDR1 is MDHEN and CDR2 is SYDVKM. The CDR3 reads CASSLSHRGYVGEQYF. CDR3 in DNA: TGTGCCAGCAGTTTATCGCACAGGGGTTATGTGGGCGAGCAGTACTTC. Supplemented by reference TRBV28 and TRBJ2-7, the full variable domain reads DVKVTQSSRYLVKRTGEKVFLECVQDMDHENMFWYRQDPGLGLRLIYFSYDVKMKEKGDIPEGYSVSREKKERFSLILESASTNQTSMYLCASSLSHRGYVGEQYFGPGTRLTVT.

This clonotype was seen repeatedly, ten times or more. V and J are TRBV7-6 and TRBJ2-3; D may be TRBD1 or TRBD2 (7 bases each). This CDR3 is built from 16 residues. Trimming removed 5 bases at V and 2 bases at J, with 17 bases between. Germline V gives CDR1 SGHVS, CDR2 FNYEAQ. The CDR3 DNA follows: TGTGCCAGCAGCCCTCTGGGGAGGGGGCTCACAGATACGCAGTATTTT. It encodes CASSPLGRGLTDTQYF. The full variable domain, with the rest looked up from reference TRBV7-6 and TRBJ2-3, is GAGVSQSPRYKVTKRGQDVALRCDPISGHVSLYWYRQALGQGPEFLTYFNYEAQQDKSGLPNDRFSAERPEGSISTLTIQRTEQRDSAMYRCASSPLGRGLTDTQYFGPGTRLTVL.

CDR3 bases: TGTGCCTGGAGTGTGGACAGATCGGCCACCTTC. Its protein is CAWSVDRSATF. J is TRBJ1-2 and V is TRBV30; maybe TRBD1 (6 bases). This CDR3 has 11 residues. The V end lost 0 bases, the J end lost 13 bases, and 12 bases lay between the germline ends. The germline gives CDR1 GTSNPN, CDR2 SVGIG (reference sequence).